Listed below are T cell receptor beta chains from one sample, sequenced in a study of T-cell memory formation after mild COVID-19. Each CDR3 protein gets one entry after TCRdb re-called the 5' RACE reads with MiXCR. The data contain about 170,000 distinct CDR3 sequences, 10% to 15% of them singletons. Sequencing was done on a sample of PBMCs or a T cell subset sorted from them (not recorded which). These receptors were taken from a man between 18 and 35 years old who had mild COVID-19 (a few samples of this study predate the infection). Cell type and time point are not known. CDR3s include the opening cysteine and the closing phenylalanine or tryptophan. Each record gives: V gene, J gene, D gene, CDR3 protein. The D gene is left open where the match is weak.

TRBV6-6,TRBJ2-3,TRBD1,CASSRAGTGSTDTQYF
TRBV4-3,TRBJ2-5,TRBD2,CASSQGSGGVQETQYF
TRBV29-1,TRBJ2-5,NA,CSVEDPIRWPQETQYF
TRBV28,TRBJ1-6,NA,CASSSTVLGNSPLHF
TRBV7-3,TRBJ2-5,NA,CASSYAPTVGETQYF
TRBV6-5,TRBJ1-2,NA,CASQSLDYGYTF
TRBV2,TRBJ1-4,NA,CASRGPELVPEKLFF
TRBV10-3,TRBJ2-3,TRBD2,CAMGGLSTDTQYF
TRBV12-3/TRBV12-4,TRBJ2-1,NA,CASSYSSELAGEQFF
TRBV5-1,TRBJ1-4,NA,CASSPQFGGGEKLFF
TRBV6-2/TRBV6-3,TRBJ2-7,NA,CASSYRIHEQYF
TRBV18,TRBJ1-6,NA,CASSPGGRGTSPLHF
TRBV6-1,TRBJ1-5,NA,CASSEALRGLGQPQHF
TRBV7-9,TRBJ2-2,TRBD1,CASSHTRDRGTGELFF
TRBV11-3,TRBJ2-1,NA,CASSSGGGPYNEQFF
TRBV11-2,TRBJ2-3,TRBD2,CASSPWTSGTDTQYF
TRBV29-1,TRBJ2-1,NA,CSAQDHEQFF
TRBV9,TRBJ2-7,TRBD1,CASSVGAGQGAYEQYF
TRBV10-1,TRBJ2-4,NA,CASSQRDGIQYF
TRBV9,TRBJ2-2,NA,CASSVMGTEELFF
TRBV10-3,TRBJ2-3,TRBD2,CAIQAGGTDTQYF
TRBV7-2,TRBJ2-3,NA,CASSRTDYTDTQYF
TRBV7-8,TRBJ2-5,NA,CASSRGRTQETQYF
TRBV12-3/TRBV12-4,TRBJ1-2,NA,CASSRNSAYGYTF
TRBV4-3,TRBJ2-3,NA,CASSQESRGPLSTDTQYF
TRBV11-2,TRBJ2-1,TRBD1,CASSYYRDRQGYEQFF
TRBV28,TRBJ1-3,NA,CASRPGLRASGNTIYF
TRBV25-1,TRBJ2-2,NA,CASKGWGPVTGELFF
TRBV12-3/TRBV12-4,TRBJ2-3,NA,CASSSGYADTQYF
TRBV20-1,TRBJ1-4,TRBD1,CSARPDRGEKLFF
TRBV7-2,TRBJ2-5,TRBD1,CASSASLTGGETQYF
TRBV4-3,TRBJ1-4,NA,CASSQARASEKLFF
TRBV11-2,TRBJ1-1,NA,CASSRGLGGTEAFF
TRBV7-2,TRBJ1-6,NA,CASSLVRGSENSPLHF
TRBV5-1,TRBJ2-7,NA,CATGADSYEQYF
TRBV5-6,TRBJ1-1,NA,CASRRVGEAFF
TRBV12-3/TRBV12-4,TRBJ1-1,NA,CASRSNTEAFF
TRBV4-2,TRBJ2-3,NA,CASSQDPRGDTQYF
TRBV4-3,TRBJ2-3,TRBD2,CASSQGAGGYSTDTQYF
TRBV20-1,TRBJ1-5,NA,CSARYAVGDQPQHF
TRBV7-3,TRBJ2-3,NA,CASSLLQGQDTQYF
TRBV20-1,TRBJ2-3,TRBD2,CSARDRTSVPDTQYF